Presented here are 23 T cell receptor beta chains from one specimen sequenced in a study of blood T cells in healthy people across ages. Then a second PCR, running roughly 7 to 11 cycles, was carried out with a sample-barcoded 5' primer and a J-beta primer mix. TCRdb used MiXCR to reprocess the 5' RACE reads, holding one entry per CDR3 protein. The table lists fewer than 2,000,000 distinct CDR3 sequences, almost 35% of them singletons. Source material: blood. These receptor sequences come from a woman aged 25 to 39 in good health.

CDR3 protein: CASSHRTSGGSNEQFF. CDR3 nucleotide sequence: TGCGCCAGCAGCCACAGGACTAGCGGGGGGTCAAATGAGCAGTTCTTC. V usage is TRBV5-1 and J usage is TRBJ2-1; 14 nucleotides align to TRBD2. Unmatched junction bases numbered 7, after V lost 4 bases and J lost 7 bases. This CDR3 spans 16 amino acids. The germline V gene encodes CDR1 SGHRS and CDR2 YFSETQ. The variable domain in full, completed from reference TRBV5-1 and TRBJ2-1, reads KAGVTQTPRYLIKTRGQQVTLSCSPISGHRSVSWYQQTPGQGLQFLFEYFSETQRNKGNFPGRFSGRQFSNSRSEMNVSTLELGDSALYLCASSHRTSGGSNEQFFGPGTRLTVL.

This clonotype has just a few counts. The chain employs TRBV2 and TRBJ2-1; D gene ambiguous. Germline assignment: CDR1 SNHLY and CDR2 FYNNEI. The CDR3 is made up of 15 amino acids. The V end lost 3 bases, the J end lost 0 bases, and 9 bases lay between the germline ends. As DNA, the CDR3 is TGTGCCAGCAGTGAGGCTGCAATCTCCTACAATGAGCAGTTCTTC. It codes for CASSEAAISYNEQFF.

V and J are TRBV11-2 and TRBJ2-3, with 9 bases matching TRBD1. The V and J ends lost 5 bases and 7 bases, in that order; junction bases with no gene match: 4. CDR3 length: 13 amino acids. Germline-derived CDR1 and CDR2 are SGHAT and FQNNGV. The CDR3 protein is CASSRDRVNTQYF. CDR3 nucleotide sequence: TGTGCCAGCAGCCGGGACAGGGTTAATACGCAGTATTTT.

This clonotype came up many times. V is TRBV7-2 and J is TRBJ2-7, with D perhaps matching TRBD1 (6 bases). The germline CDR1 and CDR2 sequences are SGHTA and FQGNSA. The CDR3 sequence is 16 residues long. V lost 5 bases to trimming and J lost 2 bases, with 19 bases between them. The CDR3 here is CASSTKPGTQTYEQYF. In nucleotides, the CDR3 is TGTGCCAGCAGCACGAAGCCCGGGACACAGACCTACGAGCAGTACTTC.

This clonotype was seen a handful of times. The chain joins TRBV20-1 to TRBJ2-1; tentatively, D is TRBD2 (6 bases). The CDR3 is 11 amino acids. Germline V gene data show CDR1 as DFQATT and CDR2 as SNEGSKA (reference sequence). V lost 3 bases, J lost 9 bases, and 9 bases lay in between. Here the CDR3 reads CSASRGGEQFF. The CDR3, as DNA: TGCAGTGCTAGTCGGGGAGGTGAGCAGTTCTTC.

The rearrangement joins TRBV24-1 to TRBJ2-5; 8 bases line up with TRBD1. The J call may not be correct, given that the DNA end is closer to TRBJ2-7. The CDR3 has 15 residues. Germline V gives CDR1 KGHDR, CDR2 SFDVKD. CDR3 region: CATSGAGTGPNEQYF. Here the CDR3 DNA reads TGTGCCACCAGTGGCGCTGGGACAGGACCAAACGAGCAGTACTTC.

V gene TRBV27 combines with J gene TRBJ2-3, with 7 bases lining up with TRBD2. Germline trimming cut 5 bases from V and 5 bases from J; bases unmatched to any gene: 16. Germline V lookup: CDR1 MNHEY, CDR2 SMNVEV (reference sequence). The CDR3 runs 17 residues. CDR3 in DNA: TGTGCCAGCAGTCCGACAGCACTAGCGCAAACGGTAGATACGCAGTATTTT. Amino acid sequence: CASSPTALAQTVDTQYF.

The chain has TRBV5-1 and TRBJ2-1, with a weak D call TRBD1 (6 bases). The V gene's germline CDR1 is SGHRS and CDR2 YFSETQ. This CDR3 spans 13 amino acids. Trimming pared 4 bases from V and 8 bases from J, leaving 13 bases between. This CDR3 is CASSLDSLYEQFF. The CDR3 nucleotides are TGCGCCAGCAGCCTGGACAGTTTATATGAGCAGTTCTTC.

Worth noting for this clonotype: The junction and the germline gene differ at one end; a read error may be behind it. V is TRBV11-2 and J is TRBJ2-7; no clear D gene. The CDR3 is 14 amino acids. The V gene's germline CDR1 is SGHAT and CDR2 FQNNGV. The CDR3 bases are TGTGCCAGCAACTTAGATCAGGACGGCTACGAGCAGTACTTC. Translating gives CASNLDQDGYEQYF.

The chain uses TRBV29-1 and TRBJ2-7; D may be TRBD2 (6 bases). The CDR3 runs 16 residues. Germline CDR1 reads SQVTM; CDR2 reads ANQGSEA. V was pared by 1 base and J by 7 bases, with 23 bases between. The CDR3 region is CSVEGVREPSYNEQYF. DNA of the CDR3: TGCAGCGTTGAAGGGGTACGGGAGCCCTCCTACAATGAGCAGTACTTC.

The chain joins TRBV5-1 to TRBJ2-7, with D maybe TRBD2 (5 bases). The germline V gene encodes CDR1 SGHRS and CDR2 YFSETQ. The V end was cut by 4 bases, the J end by 0 bases, with 11 bases between. The CDR3 sequence is 14 residues long. In DNA form, the CDR3 reads TGCGCCAGCAGCCCGGACGGGAACTCCTACGAGCAGTACTTC. This codes for CASSPDGNSYEQYF.

This clonotype appeared a single time. This rearrangement joins TRBV27 to TRBJ1-3; D remains ambiguous. The V gene lost 5 bases and the J gene lost 0 bases, with 11 bases spanning the gap. Germline V gene data show CDR1 as MNHEY and CDR2 as SMNVEV (reference sequence). The CDR3 totals 15 residues. CDR3: CASSQTRSSGNTIYF. CDR3 DNA: TGTGCCAGCAGTCAGACCCGGAGCTCTGGAAACACCATATATTTT.

This clonotype was seen only a few times. The chain employs TRBV5-1 and TRBJ2-3, with 7 positions matching TRBD1. CDR3 length: 15 residues. Germline trimming cut 4 bases from V and 9 bases from J; bases unmatched to any gene: 14. CDR1 is SGHRS and CDR2 is YFSETQ in the germline V gene. The CDR3 spells CASSDLPGQSITQYF. The DNA of the CDR3 is TGCGCCAGCAGCGACCTGCCGGGACAGAGTATCACGCAGTATTTT.

This chain uses TRBV7-3 with TRBJ2-3; maybe TRBD2 (6 bases). With 0 bases removed from V and 3 bases from J, the gap between germline ends came to 13 bases. Germline V lookup: CDR1 SGHTA, CDR2 FQGTGA. The CDR3 is 16 residues long. This CDR3 reads CASSLTPGRETDTQYF. The DNA for the CDR3 is TGTGCCAGCAGCTTAACTCCCGGGAGAGAGACAGATACGCAGTATTTT.

V usage is TRBV10-3 and J usage is TRBJ1-1, with 7 bases identical to TRBD1. V was pared by 3 bases and J by 1 base, with 5 bases of the junction left unmatched. The CDR3 runs 15 residues. Germline CDR1 and CDR2: ENHRY and SYGVKD. For the CDR3, the DNA is TGTGCCATCAGTGAAAAGGGGGCGCCGAACACTGAAGCTTTCTTT. Translating it yields CAISEKGAPNTEAFF.

The chain carries TRBV27 and TRBJ1-6; 9 bases map to TRBD1. The CDR3 runs 15 residues. Germline-derived CDR1 and CDR2 are MNHEY and SMNVEV (reference sequence). V shed 3 bases, J shed 8 bases, and the junction held 5 bases outside the gene matches. The CDR3 DNA reads TGTGCCAGCAGTTTGGGACAGGGATTCCATTCACCCCTCCACTTT. This encodes CASSLGQGFHSPLHF.

The CDR3 loop is CAWSGQEYSNQPQHF. The CDR3 DNA sequence: TGTGCCTGGAGTGGACAGGAGTATAGCAATCAGCCCCAGCATTTT. The chain links TRBV30 to TRBJ1-5, with D possibly TRBD1 on 6 matching bases. The CDR3 is made up of 15 amino acids. Germline V gene sequence: CDR1 GTSNPN, CDR2 SVGIG (reference sequence). The V end was cut by 1 base, the J end by 0 bases, with 10 bases between.

This chain joins TRBV4-1 and TRBJ2-1; 10 nucleotides match TRBD2. V trimming: 0 bases; J trimming: 4 bases; junction bases outside the gene matches: 12. The CDR3 has 19 residues. Germline V CDR1 and CDR2: MGHRA, YSYEKL. This chain's CDR3 is CASSQDPAGGPLGYNEQFF. The CDR3 nucleotides read TGCGCCAGCAGCCAAGATCCAGCGGGGGGGCCTTTGGGTTACAATGAGCAGTTCTTC.

There are many counts of this clonotype. The chain links TRBV10-3 to TRBJ2-5; D is perhaps TRBD2 (5 bases). The CDR3 spans 14 residues. Trimming cost V 0 bases and J 1 base, with 6 bases left between them. In germline, CDR1 is ENHRY, CDR2 SYGVKD. The CDR3 coding sequence is TGTGCCATCAGTGAGTCGGGAGCCCAAGAGACCCAGTACTTC. Translated, it gives CAISESGAQETQYF.

The DNA of the CDR3 is TGTGCCAGCAGCCCCCTAGGCGTTCTCGGGAATGGCTACACCTTC. It specifies CASSPLGVLGNGYTF. J is TRBJ1-2 and V is TRBV7-9; no firm D call. CDR3 size: 15 residues. V lost 5 bases, J lost 6 bases, and 19 bases lay in between. Germline V gives CDR1 SEHNR, CDR2 FQNEAQ (reference sequence).

This clonotype was seen more than once but under ten times. A much larger clone differs by one base, so this may be a read error. V gene TRBV6-2 or TRBV6-3 combines with J gene TRBJ2-7, with no clear D. The CDR3 totals 11 residues. V was pared by 2 bases and J by 3 bases, with 2 bases between. Germline values: CDR1 MNHEY, CDR2 SVGEGT. The CDR3 region is CASSYVYEQYF. The CDR3 DNA reads TGTGCCAGCAGTTACGTCTACGAGCAGTACTTC.

This chain connects TRBV6-5 to TRBJ1-2; D gene ambiguous. V was shortened by 2 bases and J by 4 bases, with 11 bases between the two germline ends. This CDR3 comprises 14 residues. Germline CDR1 reads MNHEY; CDR2 reads SVGAGI. This chain's CDR3 is CASSYKGSGYGYTF. Here the CDR3 DNA reads TGTGCCAGCAGTTACAAGGGTAGTGGCTATGGCTACACCTTC.

This clonotype has only a few counts. The chain uses TRBV20-1 and TRBJ1-2; TRBD1 aligns across 7 bases. V dropped 2 bases and J dropped 6; count of bases not matched to a gene: 9. CDR1 and CDR2 (germline): DFQATT, SNEGSKA (reference sequence). The CDR3 loop spans 14 amino acids. The CDR3 DNA reads TGCAGTGCTAGAAGGGCAGGGGGAAAGAATGGCTACACCTTC. Translating it yields CSARRAGGKNGYTF.